These T cell receptor beta chains were read from a single sample in a study of PD-1 blockade in classical Hodgkin lymphoma. Generated by immunoSEQ multiplex PCR, the TCRdb table keeps only in-frame clones and is missing some. Of some 26,000 clones listed, around 84% were seen once; the top ten hold 1.8%. Specimen: CD4+ T cells from blood, collected at baseline. The receptors were sampled from a human donor with classical Hodgkin lymphoma. The CDR3 runs from the conserved cysteine through the conserved F or W. The D gene is left open where the match is weak. Not every row has a clone size; where given, it reads once, few, many or a size class.

j_call d_call clone_size v_call cdr3_aa cdr3_nt
TRBJ1-2 TRBD1 - TRBV19 CASKALLGQGNYGYTF TGTGCCAGTAAAGCCCTCCTGGGACAGGGAAACTATGGCTACACCTTC
TRBJ1-4 - - TRBV6-5 CASSGGPLNEKLFF TGTGCCAGCAGCGGTGGGCCTCTTAATGAAAAACTGTTTTTT
TRBJ2-7 - - TRBV5-6 CASSFTGSGEQYF TGTGCCAGCAGCTTCACAGGGTCGGGGGAGCAGTACTTC
TRBJ2-7 - - TRBV7-9 CASSSTHTNEQYF TGTGCCAGCAGCTCCACCCACACTAACGAGCAGTACTTC
TRBJ2-6 - - TRBV2 CASTLVGANVLTF TGTGCCAGCACGTTGGTTGGGGCCAACGTCCTGACTTTC
TRBJ2-3 - - TRBV10-3 CAISVTGTDTQYF TGTGCCATCAGTGTAACAGGCACAGATACGCAGTATTTT
TRBJ1-2 - once TRBV29-1 CSAGGGNYGYTF TGCAGCGCGGGGGGTGGTAACTATGGCTACACCTTC
TRBJ2-3 - - TRBV19 CASSIYGVRGGTDTQYF TGTGCCAGTAGTATATATGGCGTGAGGGGAGGCACAGATACGCAGTATTTT
TRBJ1-3 TRBD1 once TRBV28 CATYTGGPGNTIYF TGTGCCACCTACACAGGGGGCCCTGGAAACACCATATATTTT
TRBJ2-7 - - TRBV5-1 CASSLMSGPSYEQYF TGCGCCAGCAGCTTAATGTCGGGCCCTTCCTACGAGCAGTACTTC
TRBJ2-1 - - TRBV5-1 CASSLRWAYNEQFF TGCGCCAGCTCCCTCCGATGGGCCTACAATGAGCAGTTCTTC
TRBJ2-5 - - TRBV14 CASSQDAGLYKGVGVQYF TGTGCCAGCAGCCAAGACGCGGGGCTATACAAAGGCGTCGGGGTCCAGTACTTC
TRBJ2-7 - - TRBV2 CASTGPGGAGSEQYF TGTGCCAGCACAGGGCCTGGCGGGGCGGGGTCCGAGCAGTACTTC
TRBJ1-1 TRBD1 - TRBV29-1 CSVLGQENTEAFF TGCAGCGTTCTAGGACAGGAGAACACTGAAGCTTTCTTT
TRBJ2-3 - - TRBV19 CASRWADTQYF TGTGCCAGTAGATGGGCAGATACGCAGTATTTT
TRBJ1-4 TRBD1 - TRBV5-1 CASSPGQGSEKLFF TGCGCCAGCAGCCCGGGACAGGGAAGTGAAAAACTGTTTTTT
TRBJ1-4 - - TRBV28 CASSPPAGRGEKLFF TGTGCCAGCAGCCCCCCAGCCGGTCGAGGGGAAAAACTGTTTTTT
TRBJ1-4 TRBD1 - TRBV10-3 CAIKAGTGNEKLFF TGTGCCATCAAGGCGGGGACAGGGAATGAAAAACTGTTTTTT
TRBJ1-2 - - TRBV6-1 CASSEGSQGVLANYGYTF TGTGCCAGCAGTGAAGGGAGTCAGGGAGTCCTGGCTAACTATGGCTACACCTTC
TRBJ1-2 - - TRBV6-5 CASSLRGPSFDGYTF TGTGCCAGCAGTCTACGGGGGCCCTCCTTCGATGGCTACACCTTC
TRBJ2-7 - - TRBV5-1 CASSPNTGVSSYEQYF TGCGCCAGCAGCCCAAACACAGGTGTTAGCTCCTACGAGCAGTACTTC
TRBJ2-6 - once TRBV19 CASSIDTSGANVLTF TGTGCCAGTAGTATAGATACTTCTGGGGCCAACGTCCTGACTTTC
TRBJ1-1 - - TRBV29-1 CSVERHGNTEAFF TGCAGCGTTGAAAGGCACGGGAACACTGAAGCTTTCTTT
TRBJ2-7 - - TRBV6-1 CASRPSLYEQYF TGTGCCAGCAGACCCTCCCTCTACGAGCAGTACTTC
TRBJ1-5 TRBD1 - TRBV7-2 CASSGTGDQPQHF TGTGCCAGCAGCGGAACAGGGGATCAGCCCCAGCATTTT
TRBJ1-1 TRBD1 - TRBV7-9 CASSRQGEVTEAFF TGTGCCAGCAGCAGACAGGGAGAAGTCACTGAAGCTTTCTTT
TRBJ1-1 - - TRBV2 CASSVGGHNTEAFF TGTGCCAGCAGTGTCGGGGGCCACAACACTGAAGCTTTCTTT
TRBJ2-3 - - TRBV5-6 CASSLVGTATDTQYF TGTGCCAGCAGCTTGGTTGGGACTGCCACAGATACGCAGTATTTT
TRBJ2-7 TRBD2 - TRBV7-2 CASSLAGGNYEQYF TGTGCCAGCAGCTTAGCGGGGGGGAACTACGAGCAGTACTTC
TRBJ2-3 - few TRBV5-1 CASSVQASESDTQYF TGCGCCAGCAGCGTACAGGCTAGCGAGTCTGATACGCAGTATTTT
TRBJ1-6 - - TRBV7-2 CASSLGDGIGSPLHF TGTGCCAGCAGCCTAGGGGACGGTATAGGTTCACCCCTCCACTTT
TRBJ2-2 - - TRBV9 CASSVDTGELFF TGTGCCAGCAGCGTCGACACCGGGGAGCTGTTTTTT
TRBJ2-2 TRBD1 - TRBV11-2 CASRDRPTGELFF TGTGCCAGCAGGGACAGGCCCACCGGGGAGCTGTTTTTT
TRBJ1-3 - - TRBV25-1 CASSASNSGNTIYF TGTGCCAGCAGCGCCTCGAACTCTGGAAACACCATATATTTT